This T cell receptor (beta chain) was sequenced for a study of cytomegalovirus exposure and HLA in healthy donors. Notes on the study in general: The study put 150 to 200 TCR beta chains on its list as cytomegalovirus-associated.

Data came from immunoSEQ multiplex PCR; TCRdb stores just in-frame clones and leaves some out. The table records approximately 210,000 clones, 88% of them present only once. Remarks on this clone: The antigen remains unidentified.

Germline V gene lookup returns CDR1 WNHNN and CDR2 SYGVQD (reference sequence). CDR3 length: 13 residues. Trimming pared 5 bases from V and 1 base from J, leaving 5 bases between. Input material: PBMCs. This clonotype was sampled from a woman aged 18-29 years in good health and CMV-seronegative. This sequence joins TRBV10-1 and TRBJ2-2; D call uncertain. This CDR3 is CASSLQNTGELFF. CDR3 nucleotide sequence: TGCGCCAGCAGTTTACAGAACACCGGGGAGCTGTTTTTT.